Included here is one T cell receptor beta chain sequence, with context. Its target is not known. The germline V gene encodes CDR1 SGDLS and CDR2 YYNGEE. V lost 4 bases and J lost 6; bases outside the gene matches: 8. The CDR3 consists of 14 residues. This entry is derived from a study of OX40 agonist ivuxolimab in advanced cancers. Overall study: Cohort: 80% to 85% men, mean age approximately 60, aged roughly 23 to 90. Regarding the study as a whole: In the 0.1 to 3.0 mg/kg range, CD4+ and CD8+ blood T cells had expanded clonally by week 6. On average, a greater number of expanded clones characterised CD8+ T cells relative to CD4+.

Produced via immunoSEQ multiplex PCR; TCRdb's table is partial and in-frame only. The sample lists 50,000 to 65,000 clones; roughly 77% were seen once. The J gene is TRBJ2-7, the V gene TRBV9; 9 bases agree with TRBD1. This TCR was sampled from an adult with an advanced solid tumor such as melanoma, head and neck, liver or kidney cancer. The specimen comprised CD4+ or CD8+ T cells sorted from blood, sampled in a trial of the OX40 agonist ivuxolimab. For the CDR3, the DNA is TGTGCCAGCAGCCCAAGGACAGGGGCGCTCGAGCAGTACTTC. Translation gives CASSPRTGALEQYF. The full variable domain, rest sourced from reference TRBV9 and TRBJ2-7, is DSGVTQTPKHLITATGQRVTLRCSPRSGDLSVYWYQQSLDQGLQFLIQYYNGEERAKGNILERFSAQQFPDLHSELNLSSLELGDSALYFCASSPRTGALEQYFGPGTRLTVT.